This T cell receptor (beta chain) was captured in a study of blood T cell repertoires in COVID-19. Study-level background: The origin of the acute and convalescent COVID-19 samples was the United States, Italy and Spain.

Clinical histories supplied by participants themselves formed the basis of cohort assignment. Recovered Cohort 3 donors showed two negative PCRs, clearance, or symptom resolution. Sequencing used immunoSEQ multiplex PCR; TCRdb keeps in-frame clones, though not all of them. The sample has about 240,000 clones, roughly 90% seen once. Germline values: CDR1 SGHRS, CDR2 YFSETQ. Trimming took off 0 bases at V and 6 bases at J, with 16 bases between the two ends. The CDR3 spans 15 residues. The chain recombines TRBV5-1 with TRBJ2-7, with D unresolved. This TCR derives from a woman under 40 who had recovered from COVID-19. Source material: PBMCs or T cells enriched from blood (not recorded which). CDR3 nucleotide sequence: TGCGCCAGCAGCTTGGCCGCAGGCGATGTTAGCGAGCAGTACTTC. Translation: CASSLAAGDVSEQYF.